This is a list of T cell receptor beta chains from one sample in a study of a mutant IDH1 vaccine in newly diagnosed glioma. No antigens are known for them. The data were produced by immunoSEQ multiplex PCR, yet TCRdb's version contains in-frame clones alone and is incomplete. The sample includes 50,000 to 75,000 clones, over 70% of them seen just once. Sample: PBMCs, taken from a glioma patient whose treatment included an IDH1 peptide vaccine. The receptors were sampled from a man over 45 with glioma. The CDR3 runs from the conserved cysteine through the conserved F or W. A D gene is named only where the DNA matches it firmly. Size is omitted from some rows. Given values are once, few, many or a class for expanded clones.

clone size	V gene	J gene	D gene	CDR3 protein	CDR3 DNA
-	TRBV6-5	TRBJ1-2	TRBD1	CASSQGDSYGYTF	TGTGCCAGCAGTCAAGGGGACAGTTATGGCTACACCTTC
once	TRBV9	TRBJ2-2	-	CASSVQNTGELFF	TGTGCCAGCAGCGTCCAGAACACCGGGGAGCTGTTTTTT
-	TRBV10-2	TRBJ2-3	-	CASKGHDTQYF	TGCGCCAGCAAAGGCCACGATACGCAGTATTTT
-	TRBV9	TRBJ2-2	TRBD2	CASSAPERGGRAGELFF	TGTGCCAGCAGCGCCCCCGAGCGGGGGGGTAGAGCCGGGGAGCTGTTTTTT
-	TRBV20-1	TRBJ2-1	-	CSAVGDNEQFF	TGCAGTGCTGTCGGGGACAATGAGCAGTTCTTC
once	TRBV5-4	TRBJ2-1	-	CASSAGGPSNNEQFF	TGTGCCAGCAGCGCCGGGGGGCCCTCAAACAATGAGCAGTTCTTC
few	TRBV2	TRBJ2-1	-	CASAPGGEYEQFF	TGTGCCAGCGCCCCCGGCGGGGAATATGAGCAGTTCTTC
-	TRBV25-1	TRBJ2-2	-	CASSEYKGIWGAGELFF	TGTGCCAGCAGTGAATATAAAGGGATCTGGGGGGCCGGGGAGCTGTTTTTT
-	TRBV19	TRBJ2-7	-	CASSIGGLAYEQYF	TGTGCCAGTAGTATAGGGGGCCTAGCCTACGAGCAGTACTTC
-	TRBV7-2	TRBJ2-1	TRBD1	CASSFQTGYEQFF	TGTGCCAGCAGCTTCCAGACAGGGTATGAGCAGTTCTTC
once	TRBV20-1	TRBJ2-4	TRBD2	CSAMEGGPEYF	TGCAGTGCCATGGAGGGAGGGCCAGAGTACTTC
few	TRBV2	TRBJ1-5	TRBD1	CASSGQGNQPQHF	TGTGCCAGCAGCGGACAGGGTAATCAGCCCCAGCATTTT
-	TRBV14	TRBJ2-5	-	CASSQIRETQYF	TGTGCCAGCAGCCAAATCAGAGAGACCCAGTACTTC
few	TRBV25-1	TRBJ2-7	-	CASSAWGDEQYF	TGTGCCAGCAGTGCTTGGGGCGACGAGCAGTACTTC
-	TRBV25-1	TRBJ2-5	-	CASSEGLRVRETQYF	TGTGCCAGCAGTGAAGGGCTTAGGGTACGAGAGACCCAGTACTTC
once	TRBV7-2	TRBJ2-3	-	CASSLADTQYF	TGTGCCAGCAGCTTGGCAGATACGCAGTATTTT
-	TRBV15	TRBJ1-2	TRBD1	CATSPDLGDRADGYTF	TGTGCCACCTCCCCCGACCTCGGGGACAGGGCGGATGGCTACACCTTC
-	TRBV6-1	TRBJ2-1	-	CASSEKYEQFF	TGTGCCAGCAGTGAAAAATATGAGCAGTTCTTC
-	TRBV4-1	TRBJ1-4	-	CASSQLGGTVSEKLFF	TGCGCCAGCAGCCAACTTGGGGGTACAGTCAGTGAAAAACTGTTTTTT
-	TRBV7-9	TRBJ2-2	-	CAPEGNTGELFF	TGTGCCCCAGAGGGGAACACCGGGGAGCTGTTTTTT
-	TRBV5-1	TRBJ1-1	TRBD1	CASSLGQGGGAEAFF	TGCGCCAGCAGCTTGGGCCAGGGGGGAGGCGCTGAAGCTTTCTTT
-	TRBV9	TRBJ2-5	-	CASSSGTPQETQYF	TGTGCCAGCAGCTCTGGGACACCACAAGAGACCCAGTACTTC
few	TRBV10-3	TRBJ1-1	TRBD1	CAISDPGQGATGAFF	TGTGCCATCAGTGATCCGGGACAGGGGGCAACGGGAGCTTTCTTT
-	TRBV9	TRBJ1-4	-	CASSVDGVELFF	TGTGCCAGCAGCGTAGATGGGGTAGAACTGTTTTTT
-	TRBV5-1	TRBJ2-1	-	CASSLLSGTGRNEQFF	TGCGCCAGCAGCTTGTTGTCGGGGACTGGGAGAAATGAGCAGTTCTTC
-	TRBV25-1	TRBJ2-1	-	CASSEGPDAINNEQFF	TGTGCCAGCAGTGAAGGTCCGGACGCCATTAACAATGAGCAGTTCTTC
-	TRBV7-8	TRBJ1-1	-	CASSSFVGSGEAFF	TGTGCCAGCAGCTCCTTTGTGGGTTCCGGTGAAGCTTTCTTT
-	TRBV4-1	TRBJ1-3	-	CASSPRDGVNTIYF	TGCGCCAGCAGCCCCAGGGACGGGGTCAACACCATATATTTT
-	TRBV6-5	TRBJ2-2	TRBD2	CASSFRGGPTGELFF	TGTGCCAGCAGTTTTCGGGGGGGCCCCACCGGGGAGCTGTTTTTT
-	TRBV20-1	TRBJ1-3	-	CSARVGQTIYF	TGCAGTGCTAGAGTCGGGCAGACAATATATTTT
-	TRBV30	TRBJ2-2	TRBD1	CAWSRVNPGQGTGELFF	TGTGCCTGGAGTCGCGTAAACCCGGGACAGGGGACCGGGGAGCTGTTTTTT
-	TRBV25-1	TRBJ1-2	-	CASSESLDLREGYTF	TGTGCCAGCAGTGAATCCCTCGATCTGAGGGAGGGCTACACCTTC
-	TRBV19	TRBJ2-5	TRBD2	CASSMSGGRETQYF	TGTGCCAGTAGTATGTCGGGGGGGAGAGAGACCCAGTACTTC
-	TRBV6-1	TRBJ1-5	-	CASSERAGAGNQPQHF	TGTGCCAGCAGTGAACGGGCAGGGGCTGGCAATCAGCCCCAGCATTTT
-	TRBV25-1	TRBJ2-7	TRBD1	CASSEMGTGSNEQYF	TGTGCCAGCAGTGAAATGGGGACAGGGTCGAACGAGCAGTACTTC
-	TRBV30	TRBJ1-1	-	CAWSVREFSEAFF	TGTGCCTGGAGTGTAAGGGAATTTTCGGAAGCTTTCTTT
-	TRBV7-6	TRBJ1-1	-	CASSPDAGEAFF	TGTGCCAGCAGCCCAGATGCAGGGGAGGCTTTCTTT
once	TRBV25-1	TRBJ1-2	-	CASSGSYSTEANYGYTF	TGTGCCAGCAGTGGATCTTACTCGACAGAGGCTAACTATGGCTACACCTTC
-	TRBV5-1	TRBJ2-3	-	CASSLADTRSTDTQYF	TGCGCCAGCAGCTTGGCCGACACCCGGAGTACAGATACGCAGTATTTT
-	TRBV27	TRBJ2-7	-	CASSFQGREQYF	TGTGCCAGCAGTTTCCAGGGGCGCGAGCAGTACTTC
-	TRBV7-3	TRBJ2-2	-	CASSLTDSGELFF	TGTGCCAGCAGCTTAACCGACTCCGGGGAGCTGTTTTTT
-	TRBV2	TRBJ1-6	TRBD1	CASRDQGATNSPLHF	TGTGCCAGCAGAGACCAGGGGGCCACTAATTCACCCCTCCACTTT
-	TRBV6-1	TRBJ2-7	TRBD1	CASSGTVDYEQYF	TGTGCCAGCAGCGGGACAGTAGACTACGAGCAGTACTTC
-	TRBV5-4	TRBJ1-2	TRBD1	CASSLKGTDYGYTF	TGTGCCAGCAGCTTGAAGGGGACAGACTATGGCTACACCTTC
-	TRBV2	TRBJ2-7	-	CAMLKRGGPYEQYF	TGTGCCATGCTAAAGAGGGGGGGTCCCTACGAGCAGTACTTC
-	TRBV7-2	TRBJ2-1	-	CASSFGPQREQFF	TGTGCCAGCAGCTTCGGCCCCCAGAGGGAGCAGTTCTTC
-	TRBV5-4	TRBJ2-7	TRBD1	CASSRDRVEGQYF	TGTGCCAGCAGTCGGGACAGGGTTGAAGGGCAGTACTTC
-	TRBV30	TRBJ2-1	-	CAWSGAGPEFF	TGTGCCTGGAGTGGGGCGGGGCCCGAGTTCTTC
few	TRBV5-5	TRBJ1-1	-	CASSLVLATEAFF	TGTGCCAGCAGCTTGGTGCTAGCCACTGAAGCTTTCTTT
-	TRBV2	TRBJ2-2	-	CASSEGRGAGELFF	TGTGCCAGCAGTGAGGGGCGTGGTGCCGGGGAGCTGTTTTTT
-	TRBV14	TRBJ1-5	-	CASSQDGFQPQHF	TGTGCCAGCAGCCAAGATGGATTCCAGCCCCAGCATTTT
-	TRBV5-8	TRBJ2-3	-	CASSLDGTGSYTDTQYF	TGTGCCAGCAGCTTGGACGGAACAGGGTCCTACACAGATACGCAGTATTTT
-	TRBV4-1	TRBJ1-1	-	CASSQEFRDTEAFF	TGCGCCAGCAGCCAAGAGTTTAGAGACACTGAAGCTTTCTTT